Listed below are T cell receptor beta chains from one sample, sequenced in a study of cytomegalovirus exposure and HLA in healthy donors. The table came from immunoSEQ multiplex PCR; TCRdb's copy has only in-frame clones and leaves some out. Altogether about 130,000 clones are present, approximately 69% being singletons, with the ten largest covering 6% to 8.5%. Sequencing was performed on PBMCs. The origin of the receptors is a man in his forties in good health and CMV-seropositive. CDR3s include the opening cysteine and the closing phenylalanine or tryptophan. Fields, in order: D gene, J gene, V gene, CDR3 length, clone size, CDR3 DNA, CDR3 protein. D genes are given only for firm matches. For some rows the clone size is stated as once, few or many, or as a class when expanded; others skip it.

D: NA; J: TRBJ2-6; V: TRBV18; length: 18; size: NA; DNA: TGTGCCAGCTCAGCACTCCCGGGGACAACATCTGGGGCCAACGTCCTGACTTTC; CDR3: CASSALPGTTSGANVLTF
D: NA; J: TRBJ2-7; V: TRBV5-1; length: 16; size: NA; DNA: TGCGCCAGCAGCTCCCGGGACTTCTCGTCTAGTTTCGAGCAGTACTTC; CDR3: CASSSRDFSSSFEQYF
D: NA; J: TRBJ2-7; V: TRBV2; length: 15; size: NA; DNA: TGTGCCAGATCCTCGCGACTAGGGAATAGCTACGAGCAGTACTTC; CDR3: CARSSRLGNSYEQYF
D: TRBD2; J: TRBJ2-7; V: TRBV5-1; length: 16; size: NA; DNA: TGCGCCAGCAGCCCCTACGAGGGAGGGGTAACCTACGAGCAGTACTTC; CDR3: CASSPYEGGVTYEQYF
D: TRBD1; J: TRBJ1-1; V: TRBV6-1; length: 12; size: NA; DNA: TGTGCCACGAACAGGGGAGAGACTGAAGCTTTCTTT; CDR3: CATNRGETEAFF
D: NA; J: TRBJ1-2; V: TRBV18; length: 17; size: NA; DNA: TGTGCCAGCTCACCACCGAGTGGCCTTTCCCAGGGCTATGGCTACACCTTC; CDR3: CASSPPSGLSQGYGYTF
D: TRBD2; J: TRBJ2-3; V: TRBV7-6; length: 15; size: NA; DNA: TGTGCCAGCAGCTTATGGACTAGCGGGGAGGGTACGCAGTATTTT; CDR3: CASSLWTSGEGTQYF
D: NA; J: TRBJ2-1; V: TRBV7-9; length: 13; size: few; DNA: TGTGCCAGCAGCTTTTCAGACTACAATGAGCAGTTCTTC; CDR3: CASSFSDYNEQFF
D: NA; J: TRBJ1-2; V: TRBV28; length: 16; size: NA; DNA: TGTGCCAGCAGTTCCCCCCCTCCCACAGGGCTCGGTGGCTACACCTTC; CDR3: CASSSPPPTGLGGYTF
D: NA; J: TRBJ2-7; V: TRBV7-9; length: 15; size: once; DNA: TGTGCCAGCAGCACGGGTCTTTGGGAGTCCTACGAGCAGTACTTC; CDR3: CASSTGLWESYEQYF
D: NA; J: TRBJ2-7; V: TRBV28; length: 16; size: NA; DNA: TGTGCCAGCAGGCCCCGAGGGTTTAGCGGCTCCTACGAGCAGTACTTC; CDR3: CASRPRGFSGSYEQYF
D: TRBD2; J: TRBJ2-7; V: TRBV19; length: 17; size: NA; DNA: TGTGCCAGTAGTATAGATTTGGGGCTAGCGGGATCGTACGAGCAGTACTTC; CDR3: CASSIDLGLAGSYEQYF
D: NA; J: TRBJ1-2; V: TRBV7-2; length: 16; size: NA; DNA: TGTGCCAGCAGCTTAGAACGGACAGTACGTAACTATGGCTACACCTTC; CDR3: CASSLERTVRNYGYTF
D: NA; J: TRBJ1-3; V: TRBV7-2; length: 14; size: NA; DNA: TGTGCCAGCAGCTTCTCACAGGCCGGAAACACCATATATTTT; CDR3: CASSFSQAGNTIYF
D: NA; J: TRBJ2-2; V: TRBV4-1; length: 15; size: few; DNA: TGCGCCAGCAGCCAGACGGGGATTAACACCGGGGAGCTGTTTTTT; CDR3: CASSQTGINTGELFF
D: TRBD1; J: TRBJ1-5; V: TRBV10-2; length: 15; size: NA; DNA: TGCGCCAGCAGTGAGACAGGGGGATACGGTCAGCCCCAGCATTTT; CDR3: CASSETGGYGQPQHF
D: TRBD1; J: TRBJ2-7; V: TRBV5-1; length: 16; size: NA; DNA: TGCGCCAGCAGCTTATCGGGGGACAGGCGGACCTACGAGCAGTACTTC; CDR3: CASSLSGDRRTYEQYF
D: NA; J: TRBJ2-7; V: TRBV28; length: 12; size: NA; DNA: TGTGCCAGCAGTTTCCGGATCGGCGGGCAGTACTTC; CDR3: CASSFRIGGQYF
D: NA; J: TRBJ2-1; V: TRBV19; length: 16; size: NA; DNA: TGTGCCAGTACCCTACCCGGACAGTTAGGGAACAATGAGCAGTTCTTC; CDR3: CASTLPGQLGNNEQFF
D: NA; J: TRBJ2-7; V: TRBV6-5; length: 15; size: NA; DNA: TGTGCCAGCAGTTACGACAGCCCAAGCTCCTACGAGCAGTACTTC; CDR3: CASSYDSPSSYEQYF
D: TRBD1; J: TRBJ2-7; V: TRBV5-1; length: 15; size: NA; DNA: TGCGCCAGCAGCTCTTACGACAGGGGGACCTACGAGCAGTACTTC; CDR3: CASSSYDRGTYEQYF
D: TRBD1; J: TRBJ2-5; V: TRBV11-2; length: 15; size: NA; DNA: TGTGCCAGCACCCCCTCGGGACAGGGGGCGGAGACCCAGTACTTC; CDR3: CASTPSGQGAETQYF
D: TRBD1; J: TRBJ2-7; V: TRBV5-5; length: 15; size: NA; DNA: TGTGCCAGCAGTCCCGGACAGGGGTTGACCTACGAGCAGTACTTC; CDR3: CASSPGQGLTYEQYF
D: NA; J: TRBJ2-3; V: TRBV5-4; length: 16; size: NA; DNA: TGTGCCAGCAGCCCGTGGGGAGGAGGGGACACAGATACGCAGTATTTT; CDR3: CASSPWGGGDTDTQYF
D: TRBD2; J: TRBJ2-3; V: TRBV28; length: 16; size: NA; DNA: TGTGCCAGCCCGAAGAGGCGGGAGGGCCAGACAGATACGCAGTATTTT; CDR3: CASPKRREGQTDTQYF
D: TRBD1; J: TRBJ2-2; V: TRBV6-1; length: 14; size: NA; DNA: TGTGCCAGCAGCGCGACAGGGGGCACCGGGGAGCTGTTTTTT; CDR3: CASSATGGTGELFF
D: TRBD1; J: TRBJ2-5; V: TRBV18; length: 15; size: NA; DNA: TGTGCCAGCTCACTGACGGGACAGGGACAAGAGACCCAGTACTTC; CDR3: CASSLTGQGQETQYF
D: TRBD1; J: TRBJ2-7; V: TRBV10-3; length: 15; size: few; DNA: TGTGCCATCAGTGGTTGGGACAGAGGGGGATACGAGCAGTACTTC; CDR3: CAISGWDRGGYEQYF
D: TRBD2; J: TRBJ2-7; V: TRBV27; length: 16; size: once; DNA: TGTGCCAGCAGTTTATCTAGCGGGATGGTAGTCCACGAGCAGTACTTC; CDR3: CASSLSSGMVVHEQYF
D: TRBD2; J: TRBJ2-3; V: TRBV6-4; length: 14; size: NA; DNA: TGTGCCAGCAGTGCCGGGACTAGCGCAGATACGCAGTATTTT; CDR3: CASSAGTSADTQYF
D: NA; J: TRBJ1-5; V: TRBV30; length: 13; size: once; DNA: TGTGCCTGGCAAACGGGCCAGGGACAGCCCCAGCATTTT; CDR3: CAWQTGQGQPQHF
D: TRBD1; J: TRBJ1-4; V: TRBV7-9; length: 19; size: NA; DNA: TGTGCCAGCAGCTTAGCGGTGAAAGGGACAGTTGCAACTAATGAAAAACTGTTTTTT; CDR3: CASSLAVKGTVATNEKLFF
D: NA; J: TRBJ2-7; V: TRBV28; length: 14; size: NA; DNA: TGTGCCAGCAGTTTATGGAGGGGGATGGACGAGCAGTACTTC; CDR3: CASSLWRGMDEQYF
D: TRBD1; J: TRBJ1-5; V: TRBV28; length: 16; size: NA; DNA: TGTGCCAGCAGCCACGACAGGACAGGGGGCAATCAGCCCCAGCATTTT; CDR3: CASSHDRTGGNQPQHF
D: NA; J: TRBJ2-5; V: TRBV19; length: 16; size: few; DNA: TGTGCCAGTAGTATCGGGGCCACAGGGTTCCAAGAGACCCAGTACTTC; CDR3: CASSIGATGFQETQYF
D: NA; J: TRBJ2-5; V: TRBV29-1; length: 10; size: NA; DNA: TGCAGCTCGGGGGAAGAGACCCAGTACTTC; CDR3: CSSGEETQYF
D: NA; J: TRBJ2-5; V: TRBV4-2; length: 15; size: few; DNA: TGTGCCAGCAGCCACCCCGGGGAGCGGCAAGAGACCCAGTACTTC; CDR3: CASSHPGERQETQYF
D: NA; J: TRBJ1-2; V: TRBV30; length: 12; size: NA; DNA: TGTGCCTCCTACCAAGAGAACTATGGCTACACCTTC; CDR3: CASYQENYGYTF
D: TRBD2; J: TRBJ2-5; V: TRBV2; length: 15; size: NA; DNA: TGTGCCAGCAGTCGGGGCGGGGGGTCGGAGGAGACCCAGTACTTC; CDR3: CASSRGGGSEETQYF
D: NA; J: TRBJ2-7; V: TRBV11-3; length: 14; size: NA; DNA: TGTGCCAGCAGCGAAGGCTCACGAGGCGGCGAGCAGTACTTC; CDR3: CASSEGSRGGEQYF
D: TRBD1; J: TRBJ2-1; V: TRBV11-2; length: 13; size: NA; DNA: TGTGCCAGCAGCTGGGACAGGGTCGATGAGCAGTTCTTC; CDR3: CASSWDRVDEQFF
D: NA; J: TRBJ2-1; V: TRBV29-1; length: 13; size: NA; DNA: TGCAGCGTTTCCCTAGGTGGGTACAATGAGCAGTTCTTC; CDR3: CSVSLGGYNEQFF
D: NA; J: TRBJ2-2; V: TRBV7-7; length: 14; size: NA; DNA: TGTGCCAGCAGCCAGGAAGCGAACACCGGGGAGCTGTTTTTT; CDR3: CASSQEANTGELFF
D: NA; J: TRBJ1-3; V: TRBV7-9; length: 17; size: NA; DNA: TGTGCCAGCAGCTTTTTATACAGGGAACTCTCTGGAAACACCATATATTTT; CDR3: CASSFLYRELSGNTIYF